Shown below are 8 T cell receptor beta chains from a single sample sequenced in a study of blood T cell repertoires in COVID-19. Clones were read by immunoSEQ multiplex PCR, and TCRdb kept only the in-frame ones, dropping some. The data show some 500,000 clones, with about 89% seen just once and 7.5% to 9.5% held by the top ten. Sequencing used peripheral blood. Source of these receptors: a woman in her forties or fifties with COVID-19, enrolled during active disease.

The gene calls are TRBV7-2 and TRBJ1-2, with D tentatively TRBD1 (6 bases). The V end lost 1 base, the J end lost 0 bases, and 12 bases lay between the germline ends. This CDR3 contains 16 residues. Germline assignment: CDR1 SGHTA and CDR2 FQGNSA. The CDR3 spells CASSLGAGDPNYGYTF. CDR3 nucleotide sequence: TGTGCCAGCAGCTTAGGGGCAGGGGACCCTAACTATGGCTACACCTTC.

This clone has only one observation. The gene calls are TRBV15 and TRBJ2-1; a possible D gene is TRBD1 (5 bases). In germline, CDR1 is LNHNV, CDR2 YYDKDF (reference sequence). Deletions cut 8 bases from V and 6 bases from J, with 11 bases between. This CDR3 has 12 amino acids. The chain's CDR3 is CATYGGANEQFF. CDR3 nucleotides: TGTGCCACCTATGGTGGGGCCAATGAGCAGTTCTTC.

In the case of this clone: Distinct nucleotide sequences in the sample also encode this CDR3. The J gene is TRBJ1-4, the V gene TRBV3-1 (or the pseudogene TRBV3-2); 8 nucleotides align to TRBD1. The V segment lost 3 bases and the J segment 6 bases; nucleotides outside the gene matches: 3. CDR1 is LGHDT and CDR2 is YNNKEL in the germline V gene (reference sequence). The CDR3 spans 14 residues. The CDR3 region has the DNA TGTGCCAGCAGCCACGGGACAGGTTATGAAAAACTGTTTTTT. It yields the protein CASSHGTGYEKLFF.

The chain is built from TRBV19 and TRBJ1-6, with TRBD1 identical over 8 bases. Trimming cost V 6 bases and J 0 bases; bases outside gene matches: 4. The length of the CDR3 is 16 residues. Germline V CDR1 and CDR2: LNHDA, SQIVND (reference sequence). The CDR3 nucleotides read TGTGCCAGTAGAACAGGGGGAAGCTCCTATAATTCACCCCTCCACTTT. Translation: CASRTGGSSYNSPLHF.

The V call is TRBV27, the J call TRBJ1-4; no reliable D call. This CDR3 is 13 amino acids long. CDR1 is MNHEY and CDR2 is SMNVEV in the germline V gene (reference sequence). Trimming pared 4 bases from V and 7 bases from J, leaving 10 bases between. This chain's CDR3 is CASSSAPSEKLFF. The CDR3 nucleotides are TGTGCCAGCAGTTCCGCCCCGAGTGAAAAACTGTTTTTT.

The chain combines TRBV3-1 (or the pseudogene TRBV3-2) with TRBJ2-5; possible D gene TRBD2, 6 bases. CDR1 and CDR2 (germline): LGHDT, YNNKEL (reference sequence). The CDR3 length is 14 residues. The ends were cut back, 1 base at V and 5 bases at J, with 11 bases in the middle. CDR3 region: CASSQAGGWETQYF. CDR3 coding DNA: TGTGCCAGCAGCCAAGCCGGGGGTTGGGAGACCCAGTACTTC.

The chain is built from TRBV7-9 and TRBJ2-7; D is possibly TRBD2 (5 bases). Germline V gene lookup returns CDR1 SEHNR and CDR2 FQNEAQ (reference sequence). The CDR3 runs 12 residues. V was cut by 7 bases and J by 7 bases, with 14 bases left in between. CDR3: CASTQSTGEQYF. CDR3 DNA sequence: TGTGCCAGCACCCAATCAACGGGGGAGCAGTACTTC.

Here the CDR3 reads CASSYGTPTGDTEAFF. In DNA form, the CDR3 reads TGTGCCAGCAGTTACGGCACCCCAACCGGAGACACTGAAGCTTTCTTT. The chain combines TRBV6-5 with TRBJ1-1; no definite D call. CDR1 MNHEY and CDR2 SVGAGI come from the germline V gene. The ends were cut back, 2 bases at V and 3 bases at J, with 16 bases in the middle. The CDR3 runs 16 residues.